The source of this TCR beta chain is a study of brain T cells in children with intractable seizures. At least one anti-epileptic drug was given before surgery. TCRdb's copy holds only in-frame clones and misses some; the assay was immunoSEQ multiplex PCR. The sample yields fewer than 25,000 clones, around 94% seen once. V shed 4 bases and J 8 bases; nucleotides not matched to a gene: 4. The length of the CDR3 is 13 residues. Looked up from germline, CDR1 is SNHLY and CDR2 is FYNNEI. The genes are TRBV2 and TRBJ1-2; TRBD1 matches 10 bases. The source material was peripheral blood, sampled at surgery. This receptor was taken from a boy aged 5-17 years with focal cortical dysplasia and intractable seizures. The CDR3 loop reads CASSGQGADGYTF. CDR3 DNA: TGTGCCAGCAGTGGACAGGGGGCAGACGGCTACACCTTC.